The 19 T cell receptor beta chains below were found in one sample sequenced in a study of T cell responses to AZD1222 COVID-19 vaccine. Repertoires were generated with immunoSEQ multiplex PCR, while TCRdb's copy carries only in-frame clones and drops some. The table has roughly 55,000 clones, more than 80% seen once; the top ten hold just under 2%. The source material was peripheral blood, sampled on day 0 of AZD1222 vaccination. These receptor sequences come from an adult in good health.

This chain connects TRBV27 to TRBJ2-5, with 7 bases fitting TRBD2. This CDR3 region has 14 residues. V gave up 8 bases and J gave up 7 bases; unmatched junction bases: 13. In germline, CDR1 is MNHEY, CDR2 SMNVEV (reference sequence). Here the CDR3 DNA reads TGTGCCAGCTACTCGGGTGTAGGGAGGGGGACCCAGTACTTC. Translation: CASYSGVGRGTQYF.

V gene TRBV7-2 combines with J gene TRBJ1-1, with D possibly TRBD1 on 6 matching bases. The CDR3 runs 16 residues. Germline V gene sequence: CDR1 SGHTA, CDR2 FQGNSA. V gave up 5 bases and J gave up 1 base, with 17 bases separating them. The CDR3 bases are TGTGCCAGCAGCGCCCAGACAAAGGGACAGAACACTGAAGCTTTCTTT. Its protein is CASSAQTKGQNTEAFF.

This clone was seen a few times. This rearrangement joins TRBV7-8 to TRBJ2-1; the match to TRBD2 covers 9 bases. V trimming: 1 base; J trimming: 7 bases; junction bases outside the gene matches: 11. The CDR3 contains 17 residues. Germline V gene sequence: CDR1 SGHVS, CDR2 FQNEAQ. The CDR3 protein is CASSLGIAGVRRNEQFF. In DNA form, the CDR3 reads TGTGCCAGCAGCTTAGGAATAGCGGGAGTGAGAAGAAATGAGCAGTTCTTC.

Written as DNA, the CDR3 is TGTGCCAGCTCCGCATGGTGGACCCGCACAGATACGCAGTATTTT. Its translation is CASSAWWTRTDTQYF. This chain joins TRBV18 and TRBJ2-3; no clear D. Deletions cut 6 bases from V and 1 base from J, with 14 bases between. Germline CDR1 is KGHSH and CDR2 is LQKENI. The CDR3 covers 15 residues.

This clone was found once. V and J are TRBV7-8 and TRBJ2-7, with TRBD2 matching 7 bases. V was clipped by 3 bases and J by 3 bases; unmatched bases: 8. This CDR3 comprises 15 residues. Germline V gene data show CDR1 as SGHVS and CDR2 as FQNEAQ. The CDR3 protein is CASSFSGAGFYEQYF. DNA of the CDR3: TGTGCCAGCAGCTTTAGTGGAGCGGGGTTCTACGAGCAGTACTTC.

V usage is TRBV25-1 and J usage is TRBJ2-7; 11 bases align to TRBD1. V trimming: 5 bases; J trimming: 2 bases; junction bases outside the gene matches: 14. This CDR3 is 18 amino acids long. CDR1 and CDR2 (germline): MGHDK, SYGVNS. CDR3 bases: TGTGCCAGCAGTTCGCCCCGAGGTAGGGGACAGGGGGCCTACGAGCAGTACTTC. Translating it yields CASSSPRGRGQGAYEQYF.

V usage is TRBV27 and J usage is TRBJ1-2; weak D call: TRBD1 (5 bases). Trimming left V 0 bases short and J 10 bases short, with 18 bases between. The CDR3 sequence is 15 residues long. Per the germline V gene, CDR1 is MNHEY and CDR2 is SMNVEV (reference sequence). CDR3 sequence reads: CASSLSGGRGISYTF. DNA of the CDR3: TGTGCCAGCAGTTTATCCGGGGGACGGGGGATATCCTACACCTTC.

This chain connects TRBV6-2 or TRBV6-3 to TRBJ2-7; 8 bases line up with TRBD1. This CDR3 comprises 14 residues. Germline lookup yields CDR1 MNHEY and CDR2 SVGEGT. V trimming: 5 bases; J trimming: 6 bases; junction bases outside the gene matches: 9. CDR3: CASSGTQGAFEQYF. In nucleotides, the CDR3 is TGTGCCAGCAGTGGTACCCAGGGGGCGTTCGAGCAGTACTTC.

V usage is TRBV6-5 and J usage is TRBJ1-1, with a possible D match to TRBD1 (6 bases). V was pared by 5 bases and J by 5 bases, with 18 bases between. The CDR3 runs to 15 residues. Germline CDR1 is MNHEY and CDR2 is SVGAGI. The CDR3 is CASSRTATGGTEAFF. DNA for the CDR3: TGTGCCAGCAGTCGGACAGCCACTGGGGGGACTGAAGCTTTCTTT.

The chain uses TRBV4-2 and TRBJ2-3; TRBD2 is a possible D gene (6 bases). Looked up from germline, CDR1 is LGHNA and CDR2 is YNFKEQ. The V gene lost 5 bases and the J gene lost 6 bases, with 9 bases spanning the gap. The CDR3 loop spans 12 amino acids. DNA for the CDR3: TGTGCCAGCAGCTCGGAGGGGGATACGCAGTATTTT. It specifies CASSSEGDTQYF.

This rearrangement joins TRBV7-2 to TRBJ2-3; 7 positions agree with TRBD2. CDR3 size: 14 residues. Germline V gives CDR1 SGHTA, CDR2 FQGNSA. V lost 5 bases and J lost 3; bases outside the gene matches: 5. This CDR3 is CASSASGQTDTQYF. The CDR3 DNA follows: TGTGCCAGCAGCGCTAGCGGACAAACAGATACGCAGTATTTT.

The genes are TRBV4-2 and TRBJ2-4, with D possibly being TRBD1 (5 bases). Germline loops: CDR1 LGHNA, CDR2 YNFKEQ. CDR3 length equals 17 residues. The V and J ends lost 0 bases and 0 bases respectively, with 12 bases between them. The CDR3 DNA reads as TGTGCCAGCAGCCAAGATCTATCAGGGCTAGCCAAAAACATTCAGTACTTC. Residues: CASSQDLSGLAKNIQYF.

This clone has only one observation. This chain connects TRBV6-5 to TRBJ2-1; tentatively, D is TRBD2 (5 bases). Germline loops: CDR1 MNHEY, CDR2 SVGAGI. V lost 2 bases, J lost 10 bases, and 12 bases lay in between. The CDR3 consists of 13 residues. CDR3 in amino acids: CASSYRRFREQFF. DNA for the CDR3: TGTGCCAGCAGTTACCGGAGGTTTAGGGAGCAGTTCTTC.

In nucleotides, the CDR3 is TGCGCCAGCAGCTTGGAATCAGAAGTTGATTCACCCCTCCACTTT. As protein: CASSLESEVDSPLHF. The gene calls are TRBV5-1 and TRBJ1-6; D uncertain. CDR1 SGHRS and CDR2 YFSETQ come from the germline V gene. The CDR3 totals 15 residues. V was pared by 0 bases and J by 8 bases, with 12 bases between.

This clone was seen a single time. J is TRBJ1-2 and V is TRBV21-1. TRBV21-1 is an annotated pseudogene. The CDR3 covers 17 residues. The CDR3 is CASSKEKRWPKGHGYTF. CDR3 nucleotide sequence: TGTGCCAGCAGCAAAGAAAAGAGGTGGCCGAAGGGCCATGGCTACACCTTC.

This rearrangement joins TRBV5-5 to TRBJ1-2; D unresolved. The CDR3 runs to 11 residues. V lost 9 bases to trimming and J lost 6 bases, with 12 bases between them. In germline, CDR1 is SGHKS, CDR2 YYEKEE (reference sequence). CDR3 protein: CATRDGDGYTF. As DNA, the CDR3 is TGTGCCACCCGCGACGGGGATGGCTACACCTTC.

In DNA, the CDR3 is TGTGCCAGCAGCTTAGTCCGGGACTACAATGAGCAGTTCTTC. Translating gives CASSLVRDYNEQFF. This rearrangement joins TRBV7-9 to TRBJ2-1; possible D gene TRBD2, 5 bases. Germline V gene data show CDR1 as SEHNR and CDR2 as FQNEAQ (reference sequence). The germline V and J ends were trimmed by 1 base and 3 bases, with 7 bases remaining between them. The CDR3 is made up of 14 amino acids. Full variable domain (rest looked up from reference TRBV7-9 and TRBJ2-1): DTGVSQNPRHKITKRGQNVTFRCDPISEHNRLYWYRQTLGQGPEFLTYFQNEAQLEKSRLLSDRFSAERPKGSFSTLEIQRTEQGDSAMYLCASSLVRDYNEQFFGPGTRLTVL.

The CDR3, as DNA: TGTGCCAGCAGCTTAGGACACCCTTTGGACTATGGCTACACCTTC. This codes for CASSLGHPLDYGYTF. The J gene is TRBJ1-2, the V gene TRBV11-2; D gene unclear. Germline V gene data show CDR1 as SGHAT and CDR2 as FQNNGV. V shed 1 base and J shed 3 bases, with 12 bases lying between them. This CDR3 has 15 amino acids.

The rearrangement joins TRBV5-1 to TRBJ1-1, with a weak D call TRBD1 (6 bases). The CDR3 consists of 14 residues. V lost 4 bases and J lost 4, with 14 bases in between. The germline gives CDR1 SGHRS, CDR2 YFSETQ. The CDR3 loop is CASSRGTLGTEAFF. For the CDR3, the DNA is TGCGCCAGCAGCCGCGGGACATTGGGCACTGAAGCTTTCTTT.